This passage covers 15 T cell receptor beta chains from one sample sequenced in a study of blood T cells in healthy people across ages. Primers used in a second PCR of about 6 to 11 cycles were a sample-barcoded 5' primer and a J-beta primer mix. TCRdb passed the 5' RACE reads through MiXCR, listing each CDR3 protein once. The table includes fewer than 2,000,000 distinct CDR3 sequences, about 32% detected once. The material sequenced was blood. These TCRs come from a woman in her twenties or thirties in good health.

This clonotype was counted only a few times. The CDR3 reads CASRPASGRVETQYF. The CDR3 bases are TGCGCCAGCAGGCCCGCTAGCGGGAGGGTTGAGACCCAGTACTTC. V usage is TRBV5-1 and J usage is TRBJ2-5, with 12 bases matching TRBD2. V lost 5 bases and J lost 5; bases outside the gene matches: 7. CDR3 length equals 15 residues. CDR1 and CDR2 (germline): SGHRS, YFSETQ.

The CDR3 bases are TGTGCCAGCAGTTTCCCAGAGGGGGCGCTTAGAGCAGATACGCAGTATTTT. This gives the protein CASSFPEGALRADTQYF. This chain connects TRBV27 to TRBJ2-3, with TRBD1 identical over 7 bases. Germline CDR1 MNHEY, CDR2 SMNVEV (reference sequence). The CDR3 has 17 amino acids. The trim removed 3 bases at V and 4 bases at J, leaving 13 bases unmatched.

This clonotype was recorded once. At one of its ends the junction is not consistent with the germline gene, which may arise from a read error. V gene TRBV20-1 combines with J gene TRBJ2-6; possible D gene TRBD2, 6 bases. The CDR3 is 16 residues long. In germline, CDR1 is DFQATT, CDR2 SNEGSKA (reference sequence). The CDR3 DNA reads as TGCAGTGCTCGGCCTGGGGGGTACTCTGGGGCCAACGTCCGGACTTTC. Amino acid sequence: CSARPGGYSGANVRTF.

This clonotype was counted between two and nine times. The rearrangement uses TRBV4-1 and TRBJ1-2; the match to TRBD1 covers 7 bases. With 1 base clipped from V and 2 bases from J, the junction kept 4 bases outside the gene matches. CDR1 MGHRA and CDR2 YSYEKL come from the germline V gene. The CDR3 runs to 15 residues. In nucleotides, the CDR3 is TGCGCCAGCAGCCAAGTGGGACAGAAAAACTATGGCTACACCTTC. Translation: CASSQVGQKNYGYTF.

J is TRBJ2-1 and V is TRBV12-3 or TRBV12-4; 9 nucleotides agree with TRBD2. The CDR3 has 18 amino acids. The ends lost 6 bases at V and 6 bases at J; junction bases unmatched: 18. Here the CDR3 DNA reads TGTGCCAGCAGCTCATCTCTAGCGGGAAAAACCTTGGGCAATGAGCAGTTCTTC. Translated, it gives CASSSSLAGKTLGNEQFF.

This clonotype turned up a few times. One end of the junction does not line up with germline, which may come from a read error. This chain uses TRBV4-2 with TRBJ2-7; D tentatively fits TRBD1 or TRBD2 (5 bases each). The CDR3 consists of 14 residues. CDR1 and CDR2 from the germline V gene are LGHNA and YNFKEQ. For the CDR3, the DNA is TGTGCCAGCAGCCAATTGGGGGAGTCCTACGGGCAGTACTTC. It encodes CASSQLGESYGQYF.

This clonotype was picked up one time. It may be a read error: a sequence one base away is much more abundant. The rearrangement uses TRBV29-1 and TRBJ2-5, with a tentative D call TRBD2 (6 bases). Trimming shortened V by 6 bases and J by 4 bases, and 27 bases separated the two germline ends. This CDR3 has 17 amino acids. Looked up from germline, CDR1 is SQVTM and CDR2 is ANQGSEA. The CDR3 DNA follows: TGCAGCGTCGCGGGGACTGGCGGGATCCCTACCCGAGAGACCCAGTACTTC. Translation gives CSVAGTGGIPTRETQYF.

Details on this clonotype: A read error is possible here, since a much larger clone lies one base away. The chain recombines TRBV29-1 with TRBJ2-1; 12 nucleotides line up with TRBD2. This CDR3 has 14 residues. J gave up 7 bases and V 7 bases, and 8 bases lay outside the gene matches. CDR1 is SQVTM, CDR2 ANQGSEA, per germline. The CDR3 loop is CSGSGLAGTNEQFF. The CDR3 DNA sequence: TGCAGCGGGTCGGGACTAGCGGGTACAAATGAGCAGTTCTTC.

This clonotype turned up a few times. The V and J genes are TRBV6-6 and TRBJ2-1; D unresolved. Germline values: CDR1 MNHNY, CDR2 SVGAGI (reference sequence). The V end was cut by 5 bases, the J end by 4 bases, with 15 bases between. The CDR3 sequence is 15 residues long. For the CDR3, the DNA is TGTGCCAGCAGTCCCCGGTCCCCCCGATACAATGAGCAGTTCTTC. Translated: CASSPRSPRYNEQFF.

This sequence joins TRBV20-1 and TRBJ2-1; no clear D gene. The CDR3 totals 10 residues. Germline CDR1 DFQATT, CDR2 SNEGSKA (reference sequence). Trimming shortened V by 3 bases and J by 14 bases, and 11 bases separated the two germline ends. CDR3 nucleotide sequence: TGCAGTGCTAGCTCCATCCGGGAGTTCTTC. Encoded protein: CSASSIREFF.

This clonotype came up a few times. The rearrangement links TRBV2 to TRBJ2-5; 11 bases match TRBD1. J lost 5 bases, V lost 6 bases, and 8 bases had no gene match. This CDR3 is built from 15 residues. The germline CDR1 and CDR2 sequences are SNHLY and FYNNEI. This CDR3 is CASSGQGATGETQYF. CDR3 bases: TGTGCCAGCAGCGGACAGGGGGCGACGGGGGAGACCCAGTACTTC.

V gene TRBV18 combines with J gene TRBJ1-2, with unresolved D. The CDR3 spans 12 residues. Germline V gives CDR1 KGHSH, CDR2 LQKENI. The V end lost 6 bases, the J end lost 6 bases, and 11 bases lay between the germline ends. DNA of the CDR3: TGTGCCAGCTCCGCTGAAAGGGATGGCTACACCTTC. The encoded protein is CASSAERDGYTF. Combining the CDR3 with reference TRBV18 and TRBJ1-2 gives the whole variable domain NAGVMQNPRHLVRRRGQEARLRCSPMKGHSHVYWYRQLPEEGLKFMVYLQKENIIDESGMPKERFSAEFPKEGPSILRIQQVVRGDSAAYFCASSAERDGYTFGSGTRLTVV.

V and J are TRBV28 and TRBJ2-5; D might be TRBD1 (6 bases). The V and J ends lost 5 bases and 3 bases respectively, with 16 bases between them. The CDR3 is 15 residues long. Per germline, CDR1 MDHEN and CDR2 SYDVKM. This CDR3 is CASSPLLDSKETQYF. The CDR3 DNA is TGTGCCAGCAGTCCCCTCTTGGACAGCAAAGAGACCCAGTACTTC.

The chain links TRBV29-1 to TRBJ1-4; TRBD1 matches 8 bases. The CDR3 spans 13 residues. Per germline, CDR1 SQVTM and CDR2 ANQGSEA. The J segment lost 8 bases and the V segment lost 7 bases, leaving 9 bases of the junction unmatched. In DNA, the CDR3 is TGCAGCGGTACCGGACAGGGAAACGAAAAACTGTTTTTT. Its protein is CSGTGQGNEKLFF.

As regards this clonotype: One end of the junction does not line up with germline, which may come from a read error. The chain joins TRBV5-5 to TRBJ2-7; D call uncertain. CDR1 is SGHKS, CDR2 YYEKEE, per germline (reference sequence). This CDR3 has 14 amino acids. CDR3 loop: CASGLRLFFYEQYF. The CDR3 bases are TGTGCCAGCGGCTTGCGGCTTTTCTTCTACGAGCAGTACTTC.